This TCR beta chain was profiled in a study of T cells expressing NK-cell markers (dated by TCRdb to about 2020). About the study as a whole: TCR beta-chain repertoires were profiled in sorted CD3+CD56+NKG2C+, CD3+CD56+NKG2C- and CD3+CD56-NKG2C+ T-cell subsets from several donors. Among the eight sequenced donors, seven were HCMV-seropositive and one was HCMV-seronegative. Randomly selected healthy volunteers, three men and five women, were used as the eight sequenced donors. The libraries were sequenced on Illumina HiSeq 2000/2500, MiSeq or NextSeq, producing 2 x 150 bp reads. Here is what the overall study found, with its caveats: Those dominant clonotypes were again the most abundant among CD3+CD56-NKG2C+ cells in several donors, at about 25-65%. In over five donors, the dominant CD3+CD56+NKG2C+ clonotypes were among the top 10 CD8+ clonotypes and accounted for about 1.0-7.5% of CD8+ T cells. Whether the expanded NKG2C-expressing T cell clones were specific for HCMV antigens remained unclear.

In regard to this clonotype: Its cognate antigen has yet to be identified.

HCMV serostatus was determined by detecting HCMV-specific IgG in serum with a commercial ELISA kit. Peripheral blood mononuclear cells were isolated from blood by Ficoll density gradient centrifugation. This sample was sequenced with an Illumina HiSeq 2000. The TCR beta cDNA libraries were made using 5'RACE template switching, a step that added both a universal primer site and unique molecular identifiers. Synthesis of cDNA was primed from the TCR beta constant segment and was followed by two consecutive PCR amplification steps. Per the source publication's procedure: MIGEC handled demultiplexing of the reads and grouping by UMI, while MiTCR was used to assemble and quantify clonotypes. Only TCR cDNA sequences supported by at least two reads were kept to exclude erroneous sequences. The tcR package was used for downstream repertoire analysis, and clonotypes were matched between fractions using CDR3 nucleotide sequence together with V segment. VDJmatch was used to annotate antigen specificity against VDJdb, with one amino acid substitution in CDR3 allowed. The reads, reprocessed by TCRdb, yield one row per CDR3 protein sequence and no DNA. The V and J calls were determined by TCRdb, not by the authors. This sample's records show some 150,000 distinct CDR3 sequences. Of the sample, around 10% falls within the top ten clones.

CDR1 is given as KGHDR and CDR2 as SFDVKD, both from the germline V gene. From its cysteine to its phenylalanine, the CDR3 spans 14 amino acids. No nucleotide data were recorded. The sample comprised blood T cells: a sorted CD56 or NKG2C T cell subset, CD4+ or CD8+ T cells, or bulk PBMC T cells (not recorded which). This sequence uses TRBV24-1 and TRBJ2-1; TCRdb's assignment of TRBD1 cannot be checked, as there is no DNA. The clonotype originates from a man aged 18 to 30 in good health. Donor details come from another sample of the same person, matched by shared clones. The CDR3 region reads CATSPQGAYNEQFF.